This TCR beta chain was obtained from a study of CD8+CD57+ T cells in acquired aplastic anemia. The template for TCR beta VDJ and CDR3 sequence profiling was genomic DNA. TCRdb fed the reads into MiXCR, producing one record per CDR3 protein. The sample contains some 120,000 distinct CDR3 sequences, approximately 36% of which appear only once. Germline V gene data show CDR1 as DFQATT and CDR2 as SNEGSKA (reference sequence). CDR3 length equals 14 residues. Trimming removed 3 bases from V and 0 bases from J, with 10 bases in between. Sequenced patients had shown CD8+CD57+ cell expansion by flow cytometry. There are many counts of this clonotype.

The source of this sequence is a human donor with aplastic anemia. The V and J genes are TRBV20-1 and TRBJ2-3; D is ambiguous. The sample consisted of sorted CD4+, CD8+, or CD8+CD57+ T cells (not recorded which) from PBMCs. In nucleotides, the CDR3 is TGCAGTGCTAGGGCACAGCTTAGCACAGATACGCAGTATTTT. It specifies CSARAQLSTDTQYF.